This TCR beta chain was found in a study of PD-1 blockade in classical Hodgkin lymphoma. Assay used: immunoSEQ multiplex PCR; TCRdb lists only in-frame clones, some missing. The sample holds over 60,000 clones, about 93% seen once. Looked up from germline, CDR1 is LNHDA and CDR2 is SQIVND (reference sequence). The junction had 7 bases not matched to a gene; V was cut back by 4 bases and J by 7 bases. The CDR3 runs 13 residues. In the case of this clone: Its antigen is not identified.

Specified time point: newly diagnosed, previously untreated cHL patient sample. The authors used newly diagnosed, untreated classical Hodgkin lymphoma PBMCs as comparison. General study results and limits: Why repertoires differed is undefined; disease activity or prior therapy possibly contributed. Reported findings placed baseline TCR diversity lower in newly diagnosed patients (compared with healthy donors).

The sequenced sample consisted of peripheral blood mononuclear cells (PBMCs). This rearrangement joins TRBV19 to TRBJ2-7; 7 bases align to TRBD1. The receptor was isolated from a human donor with classical Hodgkin lymphoma. The CDR3 nucleotides are TGTGCCAGTAGTACCCGCAGGGGGTTGGAGCAGTACTTC. This sequence encodes CASSTRRGLEQYF.